The 3 T cell receptor beta chains presented below share a single source sample, sequenced in a study of T cell responses to AZD1222 COVID-19 vaccine. TCRdb's copy holds only in-frame clones and misses some; the assay was immunoSEQ multiplex PCR. The data show roughly 130,000 clones, 88% seen once. This sample comprised peripheral blood, obtained on day 0 of AZD1222 vaccination. The origin of the receptors is an adult in good health.

This chain joins TRBV20-1 and TRBJ2-7; D unclear. The CDR3 spans 13 residues. In germline, CDR1 is DFQATT, CDR2 SNEGSKA (reference sequence). V lost 3 bases and J 7 bases, leaving 16 bases between the germline ends. The CDR3 loop reads CSASPPPGREQYF. In nucleotides, the CDR3 is TGCAGTGCTAGTCCCCCGCCAGGACGAGAGCAGTACTTC.

The chain uses TRBV6-4 and TRBJ2-5; no firm D call. CDR1 and CDR2 from the germline V gene are MRHNA and SNTAGT. The CDR3 has 13 residues. V was pared by 3 bases and J by 7 bases, with 12 bases between. The CDR3, as DNA: TGTGCCAGCAGTGAGGCCCCTCTGGGGACCCAGTACTTC. This encodes CASSEAPLGTQYF.

This clone showed up just once. V gene TRBV12-5 combines with J gene TRBJ1-2; 7 bases are shared with TRBD1. CDR1 LGHNT and CDR2 FRNRAP come from the germline V gene. The CDR3 length is 14 residues. V was pared by 1 base and J by 4 bases, with 3 bases of the junction left unmatched. CDR3 loop: CASGLGQGLYGYTF. CDR3 in DNA: TGTGCTAGTGGTTTGGGACAGGGACTCTATGGCTACACCTTC.